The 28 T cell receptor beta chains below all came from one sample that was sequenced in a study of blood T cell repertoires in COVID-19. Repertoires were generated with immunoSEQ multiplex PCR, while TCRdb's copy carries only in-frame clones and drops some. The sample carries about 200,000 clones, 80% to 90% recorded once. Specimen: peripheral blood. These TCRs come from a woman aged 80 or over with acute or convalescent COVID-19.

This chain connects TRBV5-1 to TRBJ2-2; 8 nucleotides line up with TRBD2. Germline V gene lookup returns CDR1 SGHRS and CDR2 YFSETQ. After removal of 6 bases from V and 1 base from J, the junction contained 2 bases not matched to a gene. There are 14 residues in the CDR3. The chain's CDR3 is CASMLAGNTGELFF. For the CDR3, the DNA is TGCGCCAGCATGCTAGCGGGGAACACCGGGGAGCTGTTTTTT.

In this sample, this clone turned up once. CDR3 sequence reads: CAISTGGGQPQHF. Here the CDR3 DNA reads TGTGCCATCAGCACAGGGGGAGGTCAGCCCCAGCATTTT. V is TRBV10-3 and J is TRBJ1-5, with 8 bases that match TRBD1. The CDR3 totals 13 residues. Germline V gives CDR1 ENHRY, CDR2 SYGVKD. The V gene end was trimmed by 6 bases and the J gene end by 6 bases; junction bases not matched to a gene: 4.

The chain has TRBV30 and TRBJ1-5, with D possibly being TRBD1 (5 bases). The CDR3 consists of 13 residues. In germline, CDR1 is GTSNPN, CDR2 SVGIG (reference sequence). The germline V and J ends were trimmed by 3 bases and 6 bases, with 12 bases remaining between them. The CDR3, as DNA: TGTGCCTGGAGGCTGGGAAGGGGTCAGCCCCAGCATTTT. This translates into CAWRLGRGQPQHF.

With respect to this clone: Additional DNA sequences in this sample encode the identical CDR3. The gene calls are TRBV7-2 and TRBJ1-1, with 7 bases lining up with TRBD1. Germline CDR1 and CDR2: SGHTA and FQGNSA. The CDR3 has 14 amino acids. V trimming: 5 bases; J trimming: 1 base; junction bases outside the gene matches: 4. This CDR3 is CASSLPGGNTEAFF. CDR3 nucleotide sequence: TGTGCCAGCAGCCTCCCAGGGGGGAACACTGAAGCTTTCTTT.

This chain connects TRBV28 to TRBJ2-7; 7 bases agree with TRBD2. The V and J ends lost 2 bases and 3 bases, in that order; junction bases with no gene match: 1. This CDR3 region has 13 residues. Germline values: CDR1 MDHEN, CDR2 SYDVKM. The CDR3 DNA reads TGTGCCAGCAGTTTAACTAGCGTCTACGAGCAGTACTTC. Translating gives CASSLTSVYEQYF.

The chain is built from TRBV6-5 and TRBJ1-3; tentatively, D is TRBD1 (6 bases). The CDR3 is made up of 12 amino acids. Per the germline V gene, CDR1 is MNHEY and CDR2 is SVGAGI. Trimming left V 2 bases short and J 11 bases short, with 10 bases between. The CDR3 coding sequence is TGTGCCAGCAGTTACAGGGGGGGGGCCATATATTTT. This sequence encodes CASSYRGGAIYF.

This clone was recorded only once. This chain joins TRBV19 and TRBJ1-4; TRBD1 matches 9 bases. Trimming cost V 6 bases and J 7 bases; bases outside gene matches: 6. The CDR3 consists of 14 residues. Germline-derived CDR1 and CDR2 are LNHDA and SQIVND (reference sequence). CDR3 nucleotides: TGTGCCAGTAGCATGGGACAGGGAGGTGAAAAACTGTTTTTT. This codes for CASSMGQGGEKLFF.

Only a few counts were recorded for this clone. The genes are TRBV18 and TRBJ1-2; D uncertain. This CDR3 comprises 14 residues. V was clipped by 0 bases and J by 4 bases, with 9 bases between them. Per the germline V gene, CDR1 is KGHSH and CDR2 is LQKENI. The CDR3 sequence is CASSPPSTSYGYTF. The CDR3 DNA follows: TGTGCCAGCTCACCACCGTCGACAAGCTATGGCTACACCTTC.

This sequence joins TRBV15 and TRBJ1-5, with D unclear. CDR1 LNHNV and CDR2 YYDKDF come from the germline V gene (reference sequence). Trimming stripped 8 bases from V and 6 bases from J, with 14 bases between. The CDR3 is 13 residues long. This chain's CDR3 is CATQDSVSQPQHF. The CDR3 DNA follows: TGTGCCACCCAGGACTCGGTGAGTCAGCCCCAGCATTTT.

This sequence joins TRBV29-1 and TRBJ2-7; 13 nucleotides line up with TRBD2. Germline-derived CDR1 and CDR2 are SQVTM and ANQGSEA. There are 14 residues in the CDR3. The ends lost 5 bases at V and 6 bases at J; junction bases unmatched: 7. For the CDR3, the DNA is TGCAGCGTTAGGACTAGCGGGAGTTCGTCCGAGCAGTACTTC. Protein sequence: CSVRTSGSSSEQYF.

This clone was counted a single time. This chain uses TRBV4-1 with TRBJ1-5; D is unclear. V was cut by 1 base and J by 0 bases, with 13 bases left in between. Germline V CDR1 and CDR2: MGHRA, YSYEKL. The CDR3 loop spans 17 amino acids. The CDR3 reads CASSQGGGFISNQPQHF. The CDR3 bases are TGCGCCAGCAGCCAAGGAGGAGGGTTTATTAGCAATCAGCCCCAGCATTTT.

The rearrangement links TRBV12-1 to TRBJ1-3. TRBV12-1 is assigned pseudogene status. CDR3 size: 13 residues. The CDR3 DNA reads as TGTGCCAGCAGCTTGGCGGGGAGAAACACCATATATTTT. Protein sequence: CASSLAGRNTIYF.

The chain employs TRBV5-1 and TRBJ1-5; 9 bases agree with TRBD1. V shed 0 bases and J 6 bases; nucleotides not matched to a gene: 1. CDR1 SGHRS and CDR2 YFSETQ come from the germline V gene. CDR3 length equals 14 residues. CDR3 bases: TGCGCCAGCAGCTTGGCACAGGGGGCTCAGCCCCAGCATTTT. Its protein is CASSLAQGAQPQHF.

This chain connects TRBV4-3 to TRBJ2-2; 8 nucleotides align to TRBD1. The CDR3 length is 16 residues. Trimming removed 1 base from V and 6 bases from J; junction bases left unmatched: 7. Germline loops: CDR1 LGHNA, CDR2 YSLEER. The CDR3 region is CASSQVVRQGSGELFF. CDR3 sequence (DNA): TGCGCCAGCAGCCAAGTAGTAAGACAGGGGTCCGGGGAGCTGTTTTTT.

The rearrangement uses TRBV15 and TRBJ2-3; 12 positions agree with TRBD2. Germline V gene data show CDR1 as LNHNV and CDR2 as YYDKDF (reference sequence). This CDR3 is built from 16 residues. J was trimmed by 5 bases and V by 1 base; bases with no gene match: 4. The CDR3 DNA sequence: TGTGCCACCAGCAGAGTCCGACTAGCGGGAGAAGATACGCAGTATTTT. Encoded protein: CATSRVRLAGEDTQYF.

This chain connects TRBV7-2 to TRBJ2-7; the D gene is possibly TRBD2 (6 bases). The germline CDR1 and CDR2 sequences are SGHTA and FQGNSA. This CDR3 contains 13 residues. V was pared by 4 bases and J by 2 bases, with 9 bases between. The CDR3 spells CASSSSVAYEQYF. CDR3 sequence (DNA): TGTGCCAGCAGCTCTAGCGTAGCCTACGAGCAGTACTTC.

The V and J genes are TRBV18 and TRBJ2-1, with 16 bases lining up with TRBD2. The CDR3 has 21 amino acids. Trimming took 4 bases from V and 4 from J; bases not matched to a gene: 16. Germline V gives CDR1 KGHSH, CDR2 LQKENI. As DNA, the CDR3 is TGTGCCAGCTCACTTTCATATTCTCCGGGACTAGCGGGAGGGACTTACAATGAGCAGTTCTTC. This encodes CASSLSYSPGLAGGTYNEQFF.

In DNA, the CDR3 is TGTGCCAGAAGCCACCGAAGCTTGGCGGGGTTCCACGAGCAGTACTTC. Translating it yields CARSHRSLAGFHEQYF. The V gene is TRBV5-3, the J gene TRBJ2-7, with a tentative D call TRBD2 (6 bases). TRBV5-3 falls under the ORF class, with uncertain function. The V and J ends lost 4 bases and 5 bases respectively, with 22 bases between them. The CDR3 runs to 16 residues.

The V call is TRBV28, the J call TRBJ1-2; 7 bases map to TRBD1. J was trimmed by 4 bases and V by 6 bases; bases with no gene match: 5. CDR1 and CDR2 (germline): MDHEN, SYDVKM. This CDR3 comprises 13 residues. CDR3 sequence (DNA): TGTGCCAGCAGACTAGGGGGCAGCTATGGCTACACCTTC. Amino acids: CASRLGGSYGYTF.

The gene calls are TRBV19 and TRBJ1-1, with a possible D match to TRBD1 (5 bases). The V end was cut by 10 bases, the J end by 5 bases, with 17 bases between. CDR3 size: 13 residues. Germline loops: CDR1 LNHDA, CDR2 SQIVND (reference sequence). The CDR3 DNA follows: TGTGCCACCAGCGGGTTGTGGGGGACTGAAGCTTTCTTT. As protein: CATSGLWGTEAFF.

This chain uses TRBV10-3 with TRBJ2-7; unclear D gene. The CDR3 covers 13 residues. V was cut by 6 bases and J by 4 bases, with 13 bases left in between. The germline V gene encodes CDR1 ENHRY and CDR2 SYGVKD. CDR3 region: CAIRAVNGYEQYF. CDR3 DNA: TGTGCCATCAGAGCAGTCAACGGGTACGAGCAGTACTTC.

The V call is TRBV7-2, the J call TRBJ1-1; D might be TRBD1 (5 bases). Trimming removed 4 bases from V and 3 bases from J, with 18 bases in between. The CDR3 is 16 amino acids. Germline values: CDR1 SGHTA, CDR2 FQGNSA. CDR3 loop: CASSSDGALVYTEAFF. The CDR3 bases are TGTGCCAGCAGCTCAGATGGGGCCCTGGTCTACACTGAAGCTTTCTTT.

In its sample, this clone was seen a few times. The DNA of the CDR3 is TGTGCCAGCAGCTCCAGGGGAGGGACTGAAGCTTTCTTT. Residues: CASSSRGGTEAFF. The chain recombines TRBV7-2 with TRBJ1-1; D possibly corresponds to TRBD1 (6 bases). Trimming took 4 bases from V and 5 from J, leaving 11 bases between them. The CDR3 spans 13 residues. Germline CDR1 and CDR2: SGHTA and FQGNSA. The entire variable domain, with the rest obtained from reference TRBV7-2 and TRBJ1-1, is as follows: GAGVSQSPSNKVTEKGKDVELRCDPISGHTALYWYRQSLGQGLEFLIYFQGNSAPDKSGLPSDRFSAERTGGSVSTLTIQRTQQEDSAVYLCASSSRGGTEAFFGQGTRLTVV.

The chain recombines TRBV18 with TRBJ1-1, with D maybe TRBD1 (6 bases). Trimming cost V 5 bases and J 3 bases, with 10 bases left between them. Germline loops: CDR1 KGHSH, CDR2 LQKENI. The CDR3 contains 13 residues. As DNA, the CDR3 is TGTGCCAGCTCAGGAGGGGGGGACACTGAAGCTTTCTTT. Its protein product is CASSGGGDTEAFF. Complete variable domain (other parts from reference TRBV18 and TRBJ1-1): NAGVMQNPRHLVRRRGQEARLRCSPMKGHSHVYWYRQLPEEGLKFMVYLQKENIIDESGMPKERFSAEFPKEGPSILRIQQVVRGDSAAYFCASSGGGDTEAFFGQGTRLTVV.

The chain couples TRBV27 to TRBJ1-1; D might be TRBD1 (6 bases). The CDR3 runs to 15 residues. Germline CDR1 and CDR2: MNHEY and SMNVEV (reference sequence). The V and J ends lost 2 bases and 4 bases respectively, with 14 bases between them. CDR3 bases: TGTGCCAGCAGTTTAAATGGGGGCGCGATCACTGAAGCTTTCTTT. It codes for CASSLNGGAITEAFF.

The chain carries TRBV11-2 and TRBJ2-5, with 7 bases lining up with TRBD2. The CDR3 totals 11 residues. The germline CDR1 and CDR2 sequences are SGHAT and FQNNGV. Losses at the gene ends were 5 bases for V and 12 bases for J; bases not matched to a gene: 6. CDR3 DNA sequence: TGTGCCAGCAGCCCAGGGACTATAAAGTACTTC. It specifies CASSPGTIKYF.

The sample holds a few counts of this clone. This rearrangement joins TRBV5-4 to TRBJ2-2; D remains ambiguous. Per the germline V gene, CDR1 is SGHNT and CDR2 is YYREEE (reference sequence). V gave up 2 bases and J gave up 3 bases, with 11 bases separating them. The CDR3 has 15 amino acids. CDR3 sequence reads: CASSFPSKDTGELFF. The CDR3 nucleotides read TGTGCCAGCAGCTTTCCTAGTAAGGACACCGGGGAGCTGTTTTTT. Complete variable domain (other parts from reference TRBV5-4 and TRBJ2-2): ETGVTQSPTHLIKTRGQQVTLRCSSQSGHNTVSWYQQALGQGPQFIFQYYREEENGRGNFPPRFSGLQFPNYSSELNVNALELDDSALYLCASSFPSKDTGELFFGEGSRLTVL.

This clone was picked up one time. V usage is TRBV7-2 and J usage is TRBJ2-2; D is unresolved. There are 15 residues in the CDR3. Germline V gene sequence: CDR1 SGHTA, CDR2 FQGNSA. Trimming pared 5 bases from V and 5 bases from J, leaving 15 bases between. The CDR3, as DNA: TGTGCCAGCAGCCCCGCCGGCGGCCCGACCGGGGAGCTGTTTTTT. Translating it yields CASSPAGGPTGELFF.